The text below deals with one T cell receptor beta chain. Its antigen is undetermined. Repertoires were generated with immunoSEQ multiplex PCR, while TCRdb's copy carries only in-frame clones and drops some. The table shows 150,000 to 200,000 clones, with 88% occurring only once. This sample was taken from a study of T cell responses to AZD1222 COVID-19 vaccine. The study's findings and limits: Spike-specific TCRs gained breadth and depth after people received two AZD1222 doses. No repertoire was sampled before or during the peak T cell response, only after it.

The source is an adult who received the AZD1222 COVID-19 vaccine. The sequences come from peripheral blood, collected 28 days after the second AZD1222 dose.

The CDR3 loop is CASSPSVRAGQPQHF. CDR3 bases: TGTGCCAGCTCACCAAGCGTCCGGGCGGGTCAGCCCCAGCATTTT. The chain has TRBV18 and TRBJ1-5; no firm D call. V lost 2 bases and J lost 6, with 14 bases in between. The CDR3 runs 15 residues. The germline gives CDR1 KGHSH, CDR2 LQKENI.